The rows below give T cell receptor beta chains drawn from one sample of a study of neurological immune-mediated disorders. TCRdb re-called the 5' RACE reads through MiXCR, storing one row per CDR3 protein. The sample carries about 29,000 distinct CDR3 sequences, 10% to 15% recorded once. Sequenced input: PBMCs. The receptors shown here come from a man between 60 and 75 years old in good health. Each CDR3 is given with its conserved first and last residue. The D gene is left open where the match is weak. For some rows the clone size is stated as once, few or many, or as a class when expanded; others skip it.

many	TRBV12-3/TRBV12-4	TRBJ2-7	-	CASSPLGAGEQYF	TGTGCCAGCAGTCCGTTGGGGGCTGGCGAGCAGTACTTC
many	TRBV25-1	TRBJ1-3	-	CASTGTYSGNTIYF	TGTGCCAGCACCGGGACCTACTCTGGAAACACCATATATTTT
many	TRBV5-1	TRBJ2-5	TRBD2	CASSLFASGGPETQYF	TGCGCCAGCAGCTTGTTCGCTAGCGGGGGTCCAGAGACCCAGTACTTC
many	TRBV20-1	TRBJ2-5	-	CSARLAGGPESQYF	TGCAGTGCAAGGCTCGCCGGGGGACCAGAGTCCCAGTACTTC
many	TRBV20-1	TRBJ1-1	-	CSARFRVNTEAFF	TGCAGTGCTAGGTTTCGGGTGAACACTGAAGCTTTCTTT
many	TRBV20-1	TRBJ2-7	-	CSVSGRENYEQYF	TGCAGTGTCAGTGGCAGGGAGAACTACGAGCAGTACTTC
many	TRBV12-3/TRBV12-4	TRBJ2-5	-	CASTQGQQETQYF	TGTGCCAGCACCCAGGGTCAACAAGAGACCCAGTACTTC
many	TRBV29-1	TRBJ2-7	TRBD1	CSVQTGRAEQYF	TGCAGCGTCCAGACAGGGCGGGCCGAGCAGTACTTC
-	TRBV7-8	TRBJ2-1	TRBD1	CASSARTGNNEQFF	TGTGCCAGCAGCGCTAGGACAGGGAACAATGAGCAGTTCTTC
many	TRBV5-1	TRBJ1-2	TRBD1	CASSVATGTEDYGYTF	TGCGCCAGCAGCGTCGCTACTGGGACAGAAGACTATGGCTACACCTTC
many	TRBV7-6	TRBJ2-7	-	CASSSRDGSYEQYF	TGTGCCAGCAGCTCCCGGGACGGGTCCTACGAGCAGTACTTC
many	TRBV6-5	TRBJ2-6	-	CASSYTTGANVLTF	TGTGCCAGCAGTTACACGACCGGGGCCAACGTCCTGACTTTC
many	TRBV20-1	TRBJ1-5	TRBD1	CSAKGTGAQPQHF	TGCAGTGCGAAGGGGACAGGGGCTCAGCCCCAGCATTTT
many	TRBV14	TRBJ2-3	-	CASSPFVDTQYF	TGTGCCAGCAGCCCCTTTGTGGATACGCAGTATTTT
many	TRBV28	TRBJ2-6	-	CASSSLGGAGANVLTF	TGTGCCAGCAGTTCTCTCGGCGGAGCTGGGGCCAACGTCCTGACTTTC
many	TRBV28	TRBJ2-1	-	CASRFEFGANEQFF	TGTGCCAGCAGATTCGAATTCGGGGCCAATGAGCAGTTCTTC
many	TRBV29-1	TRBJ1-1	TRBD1	CSDMNRGLGTEAFF	TGCAGCGACATGAACAGGGGGCTTGGCACTGAAGCTTTCTTT
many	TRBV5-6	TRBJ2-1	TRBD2	CASSFELAGVVNEQFF	TGTGCCAGCAGCTTCGAACTAGCGGGGGTAGTAAATGAGCAGTTCTTC